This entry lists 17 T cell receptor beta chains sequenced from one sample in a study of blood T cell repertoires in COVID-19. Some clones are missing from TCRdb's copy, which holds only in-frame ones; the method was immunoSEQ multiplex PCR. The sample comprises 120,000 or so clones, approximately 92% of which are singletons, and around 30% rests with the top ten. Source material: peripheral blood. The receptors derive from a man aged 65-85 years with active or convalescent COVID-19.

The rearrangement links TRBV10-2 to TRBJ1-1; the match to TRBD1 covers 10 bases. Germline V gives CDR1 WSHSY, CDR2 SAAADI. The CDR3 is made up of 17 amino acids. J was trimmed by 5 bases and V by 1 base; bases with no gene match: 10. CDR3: CASSEFETGGKGTEAFF. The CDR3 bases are TGCGCCAGCAGTGAGTTCGAGACAGGGGGCAAGGGGACTGAAGCTTTCTTT.

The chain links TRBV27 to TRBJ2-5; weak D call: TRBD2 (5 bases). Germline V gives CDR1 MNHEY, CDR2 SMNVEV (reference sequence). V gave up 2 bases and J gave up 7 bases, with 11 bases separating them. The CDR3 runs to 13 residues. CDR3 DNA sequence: TGTGCCAGCAGTTTAGTCGGGGAAGTGACCCAGTACTTC. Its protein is CASSLVGEVTQYF.

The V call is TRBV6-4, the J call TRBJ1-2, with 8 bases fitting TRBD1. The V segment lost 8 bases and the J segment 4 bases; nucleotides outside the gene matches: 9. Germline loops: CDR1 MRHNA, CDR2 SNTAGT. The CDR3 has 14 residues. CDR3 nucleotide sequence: TGTGCCAGCCGACTCGGGCAGGGGGCCTATGGCTACACCTTC. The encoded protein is CASRLGQGAYGYTF.

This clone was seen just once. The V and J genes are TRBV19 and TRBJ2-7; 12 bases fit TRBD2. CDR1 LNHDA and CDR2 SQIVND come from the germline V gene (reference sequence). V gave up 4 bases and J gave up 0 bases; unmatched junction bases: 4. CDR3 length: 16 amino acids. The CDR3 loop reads CASSTPSGRASYEQYF. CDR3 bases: TGTGCCAGTAGTACCCCTAGCGGGAGGGCCTCCTACGAGCAGTACTTC.

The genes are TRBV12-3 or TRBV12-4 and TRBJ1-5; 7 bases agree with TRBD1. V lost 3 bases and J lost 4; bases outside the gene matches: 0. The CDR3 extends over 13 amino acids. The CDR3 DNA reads TGTGCCAGCAGTTTGACAGGGAATCAGCCCCAGCATTTT. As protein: CASSLTGNQPQHF.

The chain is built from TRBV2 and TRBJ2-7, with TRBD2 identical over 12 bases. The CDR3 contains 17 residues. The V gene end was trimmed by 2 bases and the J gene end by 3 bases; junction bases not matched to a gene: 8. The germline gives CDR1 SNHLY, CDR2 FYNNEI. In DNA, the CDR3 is TGTGCCAGCAGTGAAAGGGCTAGCGGGAGGGTAATCTACGAGCAGTACTTC. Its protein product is CASSERASGRVIYEQYF.

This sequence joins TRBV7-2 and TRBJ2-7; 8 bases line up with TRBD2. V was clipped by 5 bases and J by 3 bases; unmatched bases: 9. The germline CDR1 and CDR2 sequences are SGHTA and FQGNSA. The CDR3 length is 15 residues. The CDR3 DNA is TGTGCCAGCAGCCTCCCAGCGGGAGTGGGCTACGAGCAGTACTTC. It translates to CASSLPAGVGYEQYF.

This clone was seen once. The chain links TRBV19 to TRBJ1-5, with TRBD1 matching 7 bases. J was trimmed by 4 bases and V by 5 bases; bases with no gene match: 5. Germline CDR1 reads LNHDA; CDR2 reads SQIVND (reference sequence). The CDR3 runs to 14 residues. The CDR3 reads CASSLAGGNQPQHF. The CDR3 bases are TGTGCCAGTAGTCTCGCAGGGGGTAATCAGCCCCAGCATTTT.

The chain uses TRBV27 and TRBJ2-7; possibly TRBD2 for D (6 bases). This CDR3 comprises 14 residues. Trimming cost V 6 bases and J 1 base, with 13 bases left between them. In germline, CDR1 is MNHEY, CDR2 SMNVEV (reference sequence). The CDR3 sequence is CASRRRDSSYEQYF. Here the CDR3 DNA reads TGTGCCAGCAGACGAAGGGACTCGTCCTACGAGCAGTACTTC.

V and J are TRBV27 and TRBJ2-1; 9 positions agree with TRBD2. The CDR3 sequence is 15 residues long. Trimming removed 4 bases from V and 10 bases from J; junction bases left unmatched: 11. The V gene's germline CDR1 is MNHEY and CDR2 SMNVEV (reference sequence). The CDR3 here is CASSSPAGGLLEQFF. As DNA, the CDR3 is TGTGCCAGCAGTTCCCCAGCGGGAGGTTTATTGGAGCAGTTCTTC.

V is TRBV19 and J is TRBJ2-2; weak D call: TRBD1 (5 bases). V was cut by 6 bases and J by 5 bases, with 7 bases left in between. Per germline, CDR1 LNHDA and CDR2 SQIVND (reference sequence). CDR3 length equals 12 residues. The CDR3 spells CASRGRTGELFF. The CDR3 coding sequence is TGTGCCAGTAGGGGGCGGACCGGGGAGCTGTTTTTT.

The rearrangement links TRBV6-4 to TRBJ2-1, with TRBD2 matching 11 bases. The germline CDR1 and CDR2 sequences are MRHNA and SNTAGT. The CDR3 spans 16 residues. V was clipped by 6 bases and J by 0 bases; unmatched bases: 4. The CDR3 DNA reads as TGTGCCAGCAGCCGACTAGCGGGATTCTCCTACAATGAGCAGTTCTTC. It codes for CASSRLAGFSYNEQFF.

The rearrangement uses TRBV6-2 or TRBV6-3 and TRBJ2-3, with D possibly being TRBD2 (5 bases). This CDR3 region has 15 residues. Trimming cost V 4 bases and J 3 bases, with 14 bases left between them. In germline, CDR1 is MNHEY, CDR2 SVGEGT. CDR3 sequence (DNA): TGTGCCAGCAGTTTACTCGGGGAGCCTACAGATACGCAGTATTTT. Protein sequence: CASSLLGEPTDTQYF.

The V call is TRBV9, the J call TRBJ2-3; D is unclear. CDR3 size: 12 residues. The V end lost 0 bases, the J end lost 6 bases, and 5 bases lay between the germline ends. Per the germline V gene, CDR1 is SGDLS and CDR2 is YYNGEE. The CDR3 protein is CASSVASDTQYF. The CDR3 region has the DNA TGTGCCAGCAGCGTAGCGTCCGATACGCAGTATTTT. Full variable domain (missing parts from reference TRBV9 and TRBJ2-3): DSGVTQTPKHLITATGQRVTLRCSPRSGDLSVYWYQQSLDQGLQFLIQYYNGEERAKGNILERFSAQQFPDLHSELNLSSLELGDSALYFCASSVASDTQYFGPGTRLTVL.

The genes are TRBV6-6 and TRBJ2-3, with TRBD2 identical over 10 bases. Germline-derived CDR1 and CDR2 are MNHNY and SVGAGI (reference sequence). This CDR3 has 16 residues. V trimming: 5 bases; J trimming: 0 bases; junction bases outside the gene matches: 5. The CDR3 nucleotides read TGTGCCAGCAGTCAGCTAGCGGGAGCAAGCACAGATACGCAGTATTTT. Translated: CASSQLAGASTDTQYF.

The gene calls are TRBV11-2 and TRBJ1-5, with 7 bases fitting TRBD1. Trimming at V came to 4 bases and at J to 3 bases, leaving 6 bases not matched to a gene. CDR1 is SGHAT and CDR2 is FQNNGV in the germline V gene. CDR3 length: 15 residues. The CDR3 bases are TGTGCCAGCAGCTCCGGGACAGCCAACAATCAGCCCCAGCATTTT. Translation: CASSSGTANNQPQHF.

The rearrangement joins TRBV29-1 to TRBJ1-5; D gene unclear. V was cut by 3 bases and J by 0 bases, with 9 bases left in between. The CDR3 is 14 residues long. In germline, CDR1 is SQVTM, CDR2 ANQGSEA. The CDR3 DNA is TGCAGCGTTGAGGAGGGCGGTAGCAATCAGCCCCAGCATTTT. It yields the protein CSVEEGGSNQPQHF.